This paragraph covers one T cell receptor (beta chain) sequence. Its antigen is not known. The junction departs from germline at one end; a sequencing error may be responsible. The sample originates from a study of tumor and adjacent non-tumor tissue in lung cancer. On the study more broadly: There were some 11 adenocarcinoma, 2 squamous cell carcinoma and 1 small cell lung cancer cases.

The library came from three nested PCR rounds adapted from ARM-PCR protocols. TCRdb passed the multiplex PCR reads through MiXCR, listing each CDR3 protein once. The sample includes 80,000 to 100,000 distinct CDR3 sequences, approximately 80% of them seen just once. No cell sorting was done before RNA was extracted from the tissue. Distant lung tissue was collected more than 3 cm away from the tumor edge. Regarding the study as a whole: Shorter survival was associated with higher TCR diversity in tumors. In normal lung, the top 100 clones were significantly more dominant than in tumor. Compared with tumor, normal lung showed significantly lower TCR diversity.

The CDR3 is 15 amino acids. The V gene's germline CDR1 is SGHNT and CDR2 YYREEE (reference sequence). V gene TRBV5-4 combines with J gene TRBJ2-1, with D unresolved. This receptor was taken from a man between 60 and 70 years old with small cell lung cancer. Sequencing used distant non-tumor lung tissue. CDR3 DNA: TGTGCCAGCAACCTCGGACCCGGCTCCTACAATGACCAGTTCTTC. Its protein is CASNLGPGSYNDQFF.